The 3 T cell receptor beta chains in this list originate from one sample, sequenced in a study of cytotoxic CD8 clonotypes in ibrutinib-treated CLL. Generated by immunoSEQ multiplex PCR, the TCRdb table keeps only in-frame clones and is missing some. Of about 30,000 clones detected, 62% appear once; the ten largest clones hold about 14%. The sequences come from PBMCs, collected before ibrutinib treatment. The receptors were gathered from a human donor with chronic lymphocytic leukemia.

This clone was observed a handful of times. This rearrangement joins TRBV20-1 to TRBJ2-7; no clear D. Between the trimmed V and J ends, which lost 0 bases and 5 bases, there was a span of 5 bases. CDR1 is DFQATT, CDR2 SNEGSKA, per germline (reference sequence). This CDR3 spans 11 amino acids. This chain's CDR3 is CSARDDHEQYF. CDR3 nucleotide sequence: TGCAGTGCTAGAGATGACCACGAGCAGTACTTC.

Here the CDR3 DNA reads TGCGCCAGCAGCCCGCGACTTGTAATGGGCACCGGGGAGCTGTTTTTT. It encodes CASSPRLVMGTGELFF. This rearrangement joins TRBV5-1 to TRBJ2-2; D is uncertain. Trimming took off 4 bases at V and 4 bases at J, with 17 bases between the two ends. The length of the CDR3 is 16 residues. Germline V CDR1 and CDR2: SGHRS, YFSETQ.

The chain links TRBV10-3 to TRBJ2-2; D might be TRBD1 (7 bases). Trimming removed 10 bases from V and 4 bases from J, with 13 bases in between. Per the germline V gene, CDR1 is ENHRY and CDR2 is SYGVKD. The CDR3 spans 13 residues. CDR3 residues: CATGGPRTGELFF. The CDR3 DNA sequence: TGTGCCACAGGGGGGCCCCGCACCGGGGAGCTGTTTTTT.